This T cell receptor beta chain comes out of a study of identical twins. Study-wide results and caveats: For out-of-frame alpha sequences shared by twins, low generation probability was in excess.

This clonotype was seen a few times. Its cognate antigen is unknown. There are 14 residues in the CDR3. Per the germline V gene, CDR1 is SNHLY and CDR2 is FYNNEI. Trimming took 8 bases from V and 6 from J; bases not matched to a gene: 5. From the 5' RACE reads, TCRdb called clonotypes with MiXCR, one entry per CDR3 protein. The sample records about 220,000 distinct CDR3 sequences, roughly 7.5% being singletons. These data also formed part of another study, on yellow fever vaccine responses in identical twins.

The chain carries TRBV2 and TRBJ2-1; 12 bases map to TRBD2. Sequenced material: CD8+ T cells sorted from blood. This receptor was taken from a woman between 18 and 29 years old in good health. CDR3 loop: CASQTSGSANEQFF. The CDR3 region has the DNA TGTGCCAGCCAGACTAGCGGGAGCGCCAATGAGCAGTTCTTC.